This TCR beta chain came from a study of tumor and adjacent non-tumor tissue in lung cancer. General study results and limits: Tumor TCR diversity, when higher, was linked to shorter survival.

CDR3 length: 12 amino acids. The V and J ends lost 5 bases and 6 bases respectively, with 8 bases between them. No cell sorting was done before RNA was extracted from the tissue. This non-tumor lung sample came from over 3 cm beyond the tumor edge. This clonotype was counted at least ten times. Its target is not known. Three rounds of nested PCR, following a modified ARM-PCR protocol, produced the TCRbeta library. TCRdb re-called the multiplex PCR reads through MiXCR, storing one row per CDR3 protein. The sample has roughly 43,000 distinct CDR3 sequences; over 55% are singletons. The TCR was taken from a man aged 50 to 59 with non-small cell lung cancer. The chain uses TRBV12-3 or TRBV12-4 and TRBJ1-5; no reliable D call. Sequenced input: distant non-tumor lung tissue. The CDR3 DNA reads TGTGCCAGCAGTCGAGATTTTCAGCCCCAGCATTTT. Encoded protein: CASSRDFQPQHF.